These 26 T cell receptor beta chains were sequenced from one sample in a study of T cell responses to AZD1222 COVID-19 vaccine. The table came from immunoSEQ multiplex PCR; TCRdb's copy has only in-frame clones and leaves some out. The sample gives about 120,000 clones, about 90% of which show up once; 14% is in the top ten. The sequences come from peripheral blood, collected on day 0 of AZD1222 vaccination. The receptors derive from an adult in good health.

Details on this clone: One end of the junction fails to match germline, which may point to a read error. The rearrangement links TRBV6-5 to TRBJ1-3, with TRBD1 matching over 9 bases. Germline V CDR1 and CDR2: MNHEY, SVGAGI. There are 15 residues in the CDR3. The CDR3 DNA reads TGTGCCGGCAGCATTATCCCGGGACAGGGTAACACCATATATTTT. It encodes CAGSIIPGQGNTIYF.

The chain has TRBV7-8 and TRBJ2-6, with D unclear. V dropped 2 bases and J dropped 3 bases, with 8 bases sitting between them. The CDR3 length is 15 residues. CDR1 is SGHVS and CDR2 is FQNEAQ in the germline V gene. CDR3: CASSLWADGANVLTF. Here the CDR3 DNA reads TGTGCCAGCAGCTTATGGGCGGATGGGGCCAACGTCCTGACTTTC.

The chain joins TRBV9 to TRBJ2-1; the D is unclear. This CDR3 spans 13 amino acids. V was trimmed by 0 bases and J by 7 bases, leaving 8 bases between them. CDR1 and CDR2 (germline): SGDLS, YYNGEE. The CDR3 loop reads CASSVEPPNEQFF. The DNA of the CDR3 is TGTGCCAGCAGCGTAGAACCCCCGAATGAGCAGTTCTTC.

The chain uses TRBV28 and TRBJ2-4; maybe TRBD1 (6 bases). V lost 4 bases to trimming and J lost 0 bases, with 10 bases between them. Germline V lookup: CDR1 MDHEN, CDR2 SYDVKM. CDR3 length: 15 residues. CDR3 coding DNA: TGTGCCAGCAGTTACACAGGGCTAGCCAAAAACATTCAGTACTTC. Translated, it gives CASSYTGLAKNIQYF.

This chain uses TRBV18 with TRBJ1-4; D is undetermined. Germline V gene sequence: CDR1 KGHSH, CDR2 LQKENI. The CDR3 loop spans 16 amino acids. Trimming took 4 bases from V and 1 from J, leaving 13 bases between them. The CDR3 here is CASSLSSPETNEKLFF. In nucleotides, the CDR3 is TGTGCCAGCTCACTCTCGTCTCCGGAAACTAATGAAAAACTGTTTTTT.

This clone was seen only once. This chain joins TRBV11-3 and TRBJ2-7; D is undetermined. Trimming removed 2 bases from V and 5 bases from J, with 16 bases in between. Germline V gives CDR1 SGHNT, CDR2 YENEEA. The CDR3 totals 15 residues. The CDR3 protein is CASSLTDSPRNEQYF. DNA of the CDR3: TGTGCCAGCAGCTTAACTGACTCGCCACGGAACGAGCAGTACTTC.

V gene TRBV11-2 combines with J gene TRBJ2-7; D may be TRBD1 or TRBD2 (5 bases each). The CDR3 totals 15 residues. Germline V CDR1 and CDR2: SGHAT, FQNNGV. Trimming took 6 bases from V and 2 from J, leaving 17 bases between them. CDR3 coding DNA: TGTGCCAGCAGGCTTGGTGAGGGGCTGACCTACGAGCAGTACTTC. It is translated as CASRLGEGLTYEQYF.

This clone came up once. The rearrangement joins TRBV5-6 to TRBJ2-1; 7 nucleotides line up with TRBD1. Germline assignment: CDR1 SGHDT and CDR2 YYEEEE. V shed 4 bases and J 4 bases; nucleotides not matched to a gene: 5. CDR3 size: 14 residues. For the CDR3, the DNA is TGTGCCAGCAGCGCCGGGACAGTTTACAATGAGCAGTTCTTC. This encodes CASSAGTVYNEQFF.

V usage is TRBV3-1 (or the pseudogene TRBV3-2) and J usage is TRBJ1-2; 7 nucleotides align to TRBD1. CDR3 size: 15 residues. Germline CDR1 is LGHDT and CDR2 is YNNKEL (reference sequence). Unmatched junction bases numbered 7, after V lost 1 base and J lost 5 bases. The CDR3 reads CASSQGAGTDYGYTF. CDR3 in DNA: TGTGCCAGCAGCCAAGGAGCCGGGACAGATTATGGCTACACCTTC.

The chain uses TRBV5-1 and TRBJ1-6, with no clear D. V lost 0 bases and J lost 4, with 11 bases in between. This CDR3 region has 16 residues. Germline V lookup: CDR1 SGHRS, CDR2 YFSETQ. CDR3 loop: CASSLAGFRYNSPLHF. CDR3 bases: TGCGCCAGCAGCTTGGCGGGTTTCAGGTATAATTCACCCCTCCACTTT. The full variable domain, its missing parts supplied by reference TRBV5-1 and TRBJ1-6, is KAGVTQTPRYLIKTRGQQVTLSCSPISGHRSVSWYQQTPGQGLQFLFEYFSETQRNKGNFPGRFSGRQFSNSRSEMNVSTLELGDSALYLCASSLAGFRYNSPLHFGNGTRLTVT.

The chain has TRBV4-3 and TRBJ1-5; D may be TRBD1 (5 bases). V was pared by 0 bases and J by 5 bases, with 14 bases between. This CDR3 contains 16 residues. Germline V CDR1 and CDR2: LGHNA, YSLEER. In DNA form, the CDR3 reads TGCGCCAGCAGCCAAGAATGGGTGGGGGTTGATCAGCCCCAGCATTTT. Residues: CASSQEWVGVDQPQHF.

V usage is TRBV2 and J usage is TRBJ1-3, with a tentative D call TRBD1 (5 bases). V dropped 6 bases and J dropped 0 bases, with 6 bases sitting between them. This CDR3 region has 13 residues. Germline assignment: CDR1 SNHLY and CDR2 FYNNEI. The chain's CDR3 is CASRGDSGNTIYF. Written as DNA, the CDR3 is TGTGCCAGCAGAGGGGACTCTGGAAACACCATATATTTT.

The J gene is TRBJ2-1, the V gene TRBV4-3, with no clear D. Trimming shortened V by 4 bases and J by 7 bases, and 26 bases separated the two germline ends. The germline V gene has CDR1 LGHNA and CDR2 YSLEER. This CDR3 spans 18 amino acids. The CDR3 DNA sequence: TGCGCCAGCAGCCCCTTCCCAGGAGTTGGGGTTGTGATGAATGAGCAGTTCTTC. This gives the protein CASSPFPGVGVVMNEQFF.

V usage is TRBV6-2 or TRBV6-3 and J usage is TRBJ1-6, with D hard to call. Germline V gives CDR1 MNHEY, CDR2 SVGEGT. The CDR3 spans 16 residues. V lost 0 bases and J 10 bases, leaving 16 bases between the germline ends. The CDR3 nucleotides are TGTGCCAGCAGTTACTCTTCGGGAGGGAGAGGATCACCCCTCCACTTT. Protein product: CASSYSSGGRGSPLHF.

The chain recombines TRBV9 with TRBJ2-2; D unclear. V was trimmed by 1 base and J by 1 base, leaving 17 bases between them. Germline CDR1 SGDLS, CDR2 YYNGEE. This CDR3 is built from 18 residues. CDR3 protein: CASSVPASTLENTGELFF. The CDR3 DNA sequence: TGTGCCAGCAGCGTACCGGCCTCCACATTGGAGAACACCGGGGAGCTGTTTTTT.

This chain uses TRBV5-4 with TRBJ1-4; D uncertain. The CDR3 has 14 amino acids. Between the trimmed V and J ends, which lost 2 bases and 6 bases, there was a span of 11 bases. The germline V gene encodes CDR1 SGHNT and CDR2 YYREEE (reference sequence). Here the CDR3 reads CASSLGGRDEKLFF. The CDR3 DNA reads TGTGCCAGCAGCTTAGGAGGGAGGGATGAAAAACTGTTTTTT.

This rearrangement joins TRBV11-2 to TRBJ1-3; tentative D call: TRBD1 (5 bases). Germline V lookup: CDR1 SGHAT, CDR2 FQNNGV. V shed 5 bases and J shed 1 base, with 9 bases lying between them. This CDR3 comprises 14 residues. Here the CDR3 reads CASSEGTSGNTIYF. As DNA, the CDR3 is TGTGCCAGCAGCGAGGGGACGTCTGGAAACACCATATATTTT.

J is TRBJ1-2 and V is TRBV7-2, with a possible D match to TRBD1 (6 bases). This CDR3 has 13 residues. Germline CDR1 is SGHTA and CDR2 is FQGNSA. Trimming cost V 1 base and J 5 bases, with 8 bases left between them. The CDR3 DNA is TGTGCCAGCAGCTTAGGACAGGTATATGGCTACACCTTC. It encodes CASSLGQVYGYTF.

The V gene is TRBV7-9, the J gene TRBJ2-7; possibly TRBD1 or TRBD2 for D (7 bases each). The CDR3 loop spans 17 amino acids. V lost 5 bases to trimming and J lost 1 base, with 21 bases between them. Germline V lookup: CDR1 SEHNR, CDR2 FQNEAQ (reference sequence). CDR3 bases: TGTGCCAGCAGCCCCCGAGGTGACAGGGAGGGATCCTACGAGCAGTACTTC. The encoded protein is CASSPRGDREGSYEQYF.

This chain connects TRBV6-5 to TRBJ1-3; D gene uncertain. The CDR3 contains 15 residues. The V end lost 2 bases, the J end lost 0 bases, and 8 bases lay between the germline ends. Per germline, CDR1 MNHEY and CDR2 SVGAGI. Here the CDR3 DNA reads TGTGCCAGCAGTTACACCAGGCACTCTGGAAACACCATATATTTT. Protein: CASSYTRHSGNTIYF.

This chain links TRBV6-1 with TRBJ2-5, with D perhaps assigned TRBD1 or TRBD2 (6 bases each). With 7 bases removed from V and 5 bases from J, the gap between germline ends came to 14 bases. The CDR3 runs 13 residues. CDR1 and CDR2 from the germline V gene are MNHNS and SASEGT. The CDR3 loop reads CASIKGGRETQYF. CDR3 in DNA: TGTGCCAGCATCAAGGGGGGTCGGGAGACCCAGTACTTC.

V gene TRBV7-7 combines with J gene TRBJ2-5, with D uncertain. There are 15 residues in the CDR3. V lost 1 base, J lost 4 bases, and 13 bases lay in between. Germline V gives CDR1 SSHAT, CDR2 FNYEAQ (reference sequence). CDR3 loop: CASSLGLNPGETQYF. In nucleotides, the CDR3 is TGTGCCAGCAGCTTAGGCCTTAATCCGGGAGAGACCCAGTACTTC.

In DNA form, the CDR3 reads TGTGCCAGCAGCGTAGCTACTAAACCTGACGGGGATACGCAGTATTTT. Translated, it gives CASSVATKPDGDTQYF. This sequence joins TRBV9 and TRBJ2-3; D is uncertain. This CDR3 has 16 amino acids. V shed 0 bases and J shed 6 bases, with 17 bases lying between them. Germline CDR1 is SGDLS and CDR2 is YYNGEE.

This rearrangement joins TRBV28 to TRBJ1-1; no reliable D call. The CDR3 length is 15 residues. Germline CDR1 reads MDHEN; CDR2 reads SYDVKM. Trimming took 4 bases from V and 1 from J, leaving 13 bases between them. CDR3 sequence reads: CASSYRFYGNTEAFF. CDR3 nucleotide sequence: TGTGCCAGCAGTTACCGGTTCTATGGGAACACTGAAGCTTTCTTT. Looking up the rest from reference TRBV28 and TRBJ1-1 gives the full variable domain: DVKVTQSSRYLVKRTGEKVFLECVQDMDHENMFWYRQDPGLGLRLIYFSYDVKMKEKGDIPEGYSVSREKKERFSLILESASTNQTSMYLCASSYRFYGNTEAFFGQGTRLTVV.

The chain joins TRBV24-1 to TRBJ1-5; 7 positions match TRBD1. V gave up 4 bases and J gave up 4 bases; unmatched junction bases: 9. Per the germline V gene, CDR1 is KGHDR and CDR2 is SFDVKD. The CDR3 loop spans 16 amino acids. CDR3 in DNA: TGTGCCACCAGTGACTCGGACAGGTCTACAAATCAGCCCCAGCATTTT. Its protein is CATSDSDRSTNQPQHF.

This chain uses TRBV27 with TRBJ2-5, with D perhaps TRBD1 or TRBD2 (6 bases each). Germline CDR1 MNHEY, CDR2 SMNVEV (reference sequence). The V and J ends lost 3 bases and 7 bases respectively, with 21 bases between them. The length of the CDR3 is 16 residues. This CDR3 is CASSLGGGALAWTQYF. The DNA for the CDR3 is TGTGCCAGCAGTTTGGGGGGCGGGGCCCTTGCGTGGACCCAGTACTTC.